This T cell receptor beta chain was sequenced in a study of spatial heterogeneity in lung cancer. Documented time point: sample taken at primary tumor resection. Patients with untreated early-stage non-small cell lung cancer, numbering approximately 70, were the donors. Study-level points and caveats: Mutation counts in tumors were tracked by counts of expanded intratumoral alpha and beta TCRs.

The sample holds many counts of this clonotype. The antigen remains undetermined. The V and J ends lost 0 bases and 0 bases respectively, with 6 bases between them. The CDR3 is 14 amino acids. Germline loops: CDR1 SGHNT, CDR2 YYREEE (reference sequence). All TCR cDNA molecules were individually tagged with a unique molecular identifier. TCRdb re-called the 5' RACE reads with MiXCR, one entry per CDR3 protein. The table records roughly 10,000 distinct CDR3 sequences, 8% of them present only once. The chain joins TRBV5-4 to TRBJ1-1; no clear D gene. The source is a male donor with early-stage non-small cell lung cancer. This specimen consisted of lung tumor tissue, obtained at surgery. The CDR3 here is CASSLDRLNTEAFF. DNA of the CDR3: TGTGCCAGCAGCTTGGACCGCCTGAACACTGAAGCTTTCTTT.